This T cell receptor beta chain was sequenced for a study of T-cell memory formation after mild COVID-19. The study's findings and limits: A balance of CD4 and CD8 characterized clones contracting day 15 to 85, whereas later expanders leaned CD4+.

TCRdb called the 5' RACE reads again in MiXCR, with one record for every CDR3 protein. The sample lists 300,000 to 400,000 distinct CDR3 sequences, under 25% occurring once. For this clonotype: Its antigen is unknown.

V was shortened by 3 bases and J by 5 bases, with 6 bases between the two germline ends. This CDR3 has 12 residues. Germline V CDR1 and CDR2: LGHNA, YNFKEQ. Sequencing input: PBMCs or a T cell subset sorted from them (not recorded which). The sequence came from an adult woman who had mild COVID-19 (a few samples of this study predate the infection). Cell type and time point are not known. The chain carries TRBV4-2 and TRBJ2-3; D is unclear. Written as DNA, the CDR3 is TGTGCCAGCAGCCAGTCTATAGATACGCAGTATTTT. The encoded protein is CASSQSIDTQYF.